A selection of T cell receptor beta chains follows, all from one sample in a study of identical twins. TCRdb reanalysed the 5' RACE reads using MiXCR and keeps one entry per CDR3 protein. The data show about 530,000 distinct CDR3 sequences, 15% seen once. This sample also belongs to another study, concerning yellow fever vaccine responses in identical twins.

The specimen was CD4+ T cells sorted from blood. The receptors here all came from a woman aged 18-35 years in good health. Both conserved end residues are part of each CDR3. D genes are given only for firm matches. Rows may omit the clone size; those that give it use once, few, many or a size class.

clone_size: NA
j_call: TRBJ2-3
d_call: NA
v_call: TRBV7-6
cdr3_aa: CASSANLRDTQYF
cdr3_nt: TGTGCCAGCAGCGCCAACTTAAGGGATACGCAGTATTTT

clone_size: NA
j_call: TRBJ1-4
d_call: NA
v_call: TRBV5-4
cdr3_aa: CASSHRANLGKLFF
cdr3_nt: TGTGCCAGCAGCCATAGGGCGAATTTGGGAAAACTGTTTTTT

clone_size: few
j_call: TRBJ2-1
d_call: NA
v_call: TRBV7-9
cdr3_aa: CASSPTTFTPVF
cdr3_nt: TGTGCCAGCAGCCCAACGACCTTTACCCCCGTCTTC

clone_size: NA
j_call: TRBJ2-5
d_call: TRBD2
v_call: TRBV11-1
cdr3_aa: CASSLAKISGRAGGETQYF
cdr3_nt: TGTGCCAGCAGCTTAGCGAAGATCAGCGGGAGGGCCGGGGGAGAGACCCAGTACTTC

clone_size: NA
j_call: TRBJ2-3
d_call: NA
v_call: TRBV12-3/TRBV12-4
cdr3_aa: CASSPRGYTDTQYF
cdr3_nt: TGTGCCAGCAGCCCCCGGGGCTACACAGATACGCAGTATTTT

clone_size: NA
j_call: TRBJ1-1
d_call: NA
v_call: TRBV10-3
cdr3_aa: CAISESASKNTEAFF
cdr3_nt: TGTGCCATCAGTGAGTCGGCCAGCAAGAACACTGAAGCTTTCTTT

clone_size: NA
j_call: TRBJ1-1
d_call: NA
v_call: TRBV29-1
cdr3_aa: CSVAGSQNTEAFF
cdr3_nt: TGCAGCGTTGCGGGGTCTCAGAACACTGAAGCTTTCTTT

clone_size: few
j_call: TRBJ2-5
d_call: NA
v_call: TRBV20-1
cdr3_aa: CSQTTETQYF
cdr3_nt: TGCAGTCAAACTACGGAGACCCAGTACTTC

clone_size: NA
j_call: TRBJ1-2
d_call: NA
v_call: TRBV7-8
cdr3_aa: CASSLFSATGLVNYGYTF
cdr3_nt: TGTGCCAGCAGCTTATTCTCCGCGACAGGTCTCGTAAACTATGGCTACACCTTC

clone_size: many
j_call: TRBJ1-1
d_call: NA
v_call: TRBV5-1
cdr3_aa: CASSFSTGPEAFF
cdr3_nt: TGCGCCAGCAGCTTCTCGACAGGACCTGAAGCTTTCTTT

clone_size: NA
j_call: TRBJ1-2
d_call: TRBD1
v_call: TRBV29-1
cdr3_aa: CSVVTGADYGYTF
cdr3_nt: TGCAGCGTTGTTACAGGGGCTGACTATGGCTACACCTTC

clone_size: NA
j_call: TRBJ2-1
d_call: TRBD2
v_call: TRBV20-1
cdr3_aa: CSATTGGVEQTSYNEQFF
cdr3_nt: TGCAGTGCTACCACTGGGGGGGTTGAGCAGACTTCCTACAATGAGCAGTTCTTC

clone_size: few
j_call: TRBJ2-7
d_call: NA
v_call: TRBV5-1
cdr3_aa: CASSPPRQRYLEQYF
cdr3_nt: TGCGCCAGCAGCCCTCCGAGACAGCGATACCTCGAGCAGTACTTC

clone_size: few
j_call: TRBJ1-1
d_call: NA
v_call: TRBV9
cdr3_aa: CASSEQGTGNAFF
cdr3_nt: TGTGCCAGCAGCGAACAGGGAACCGGGAACGCTTTCTTT

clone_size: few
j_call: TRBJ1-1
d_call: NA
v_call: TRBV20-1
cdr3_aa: CSARKQNSNTEAFF
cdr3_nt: TGCAGTGCTAGGAAGCAGAACAGCAACACTGAAGCTTTCTTT

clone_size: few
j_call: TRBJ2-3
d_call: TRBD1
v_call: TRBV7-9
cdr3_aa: CASSLVTGGTDTQYF
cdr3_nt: TGTGCCAGCAGCTTAGTGACAGGGGGCACAGATACGCAGTATTTT

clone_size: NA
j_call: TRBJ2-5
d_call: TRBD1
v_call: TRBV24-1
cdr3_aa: CATSDQDRDRETQYF
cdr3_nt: TGTGCCACCAGTGATCAGGACAGGGATCGAGAGACCCAGTACTTC

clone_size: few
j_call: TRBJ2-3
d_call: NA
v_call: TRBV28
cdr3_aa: CASSPWGGAATDTQYF
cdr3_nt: TGTGCCAGCAGCCCATGGGGGGGGGCAGCTACAGATACGCAGTATTTT

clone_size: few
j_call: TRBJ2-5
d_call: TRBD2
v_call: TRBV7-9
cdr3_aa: CASSLLWSGGAGETQYF
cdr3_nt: TGTGCCAGCAGCTTATTATGGAGCGGGGGGGCTGGGGAGACCCAGTACTTC

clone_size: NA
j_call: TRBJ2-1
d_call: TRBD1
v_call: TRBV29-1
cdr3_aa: CSGDRGNEQFF
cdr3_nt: TGCAGTGGGGACAGGGGCAATGAGCAGTTCTTC

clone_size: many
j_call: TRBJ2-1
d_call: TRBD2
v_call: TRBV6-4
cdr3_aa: CASSGGTSGGNEQFF
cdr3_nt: TGTGCCAGCAGTGGAGGGACTAGTGGAGGCAATGAGCAGTTCTTC

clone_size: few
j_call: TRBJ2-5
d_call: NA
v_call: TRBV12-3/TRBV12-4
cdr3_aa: CASRTGTPQETQYF
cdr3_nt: TGTGCCAGCAGGACGGGGACTCCCCAAGAGACCCAGTACTTC

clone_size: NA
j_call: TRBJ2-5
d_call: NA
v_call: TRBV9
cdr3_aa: CASSVDKQHKETQYF
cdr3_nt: TGTGCCAGCAGCGTAGATAAACAGCACAAAGAGACCCAGTACTTC

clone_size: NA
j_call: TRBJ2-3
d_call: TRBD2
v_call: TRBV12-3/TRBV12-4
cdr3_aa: CASKRGYTDTQYF
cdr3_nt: TGTGCCAGCAAGCGGGGCTACACAGATACGCAGTATTTT

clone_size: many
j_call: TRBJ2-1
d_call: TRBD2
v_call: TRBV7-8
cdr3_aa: CASSLARASGRSSYNEQFF
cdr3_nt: TGTGCCAGCAGCTTAGCGAGGGCTAGCGGGAGAAGCTCCTACAATGAGCAGTTCTTC

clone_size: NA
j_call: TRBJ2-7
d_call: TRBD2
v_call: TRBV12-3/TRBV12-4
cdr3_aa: CASRAGLAGGYEQYF
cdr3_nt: TGTGCCAGCAGGGCGGGACTAGCGGGAGGGTACGAGCAGTACTTC

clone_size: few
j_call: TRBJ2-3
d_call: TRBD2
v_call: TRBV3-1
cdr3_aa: CASSPTTSGGWDTQYF
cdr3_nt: TGTGCCAGCAGCCCCACCACTAGCGGGGGGTGGGATACGCAGTATTTT

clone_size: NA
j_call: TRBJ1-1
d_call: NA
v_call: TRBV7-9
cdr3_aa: CASLGGSEAFF
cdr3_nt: TGTGCCAGCCTTGGGGGCAGTGAAGCTTTCTTT

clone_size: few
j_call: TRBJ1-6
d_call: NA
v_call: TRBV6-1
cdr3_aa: CASSEGKGNSPLHF
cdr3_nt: TGTGCCAGCAGTGAAGGTAAAGGGAATTCACCCCTCCACTTT

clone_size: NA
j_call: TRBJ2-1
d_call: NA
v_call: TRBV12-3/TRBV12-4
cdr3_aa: CASSLQGSLFVNEQFF
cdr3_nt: TGTGCCAGCAGTTTGCAGGGGTCCCTTTTTGTGAATGAGCAGTTCTTC

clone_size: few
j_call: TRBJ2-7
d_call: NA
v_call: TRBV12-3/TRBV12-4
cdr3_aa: CASRGAAVAYEQYF
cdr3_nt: TGTGCCAGCAGGGGAGCGGCCGTTGCCTACGAGCAGTACTTC

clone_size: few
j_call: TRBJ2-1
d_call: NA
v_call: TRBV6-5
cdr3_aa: CASSLNPGLGEQFF
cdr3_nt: TGTGCCAGCAGTTTGAATCCGGGGCTGGGTGAGCAGTTCTTC

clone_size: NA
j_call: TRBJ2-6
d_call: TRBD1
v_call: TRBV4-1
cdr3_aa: CASSQDPGGHPGANVLTF
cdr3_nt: TGCGCCAGCAGCCAAGACCCAGGGGGCCATCCTGGGGCCAACGTCCTGACTTTC

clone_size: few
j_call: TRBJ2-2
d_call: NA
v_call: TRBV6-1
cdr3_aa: CASSDGITGELFF
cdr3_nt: TGTGCCAGCAGTGATGGCATCACCGGGGAGCTGTTTTTT

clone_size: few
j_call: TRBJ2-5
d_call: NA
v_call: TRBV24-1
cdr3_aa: CATSALGATQYF
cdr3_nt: TGTGCCACCAGTGCCCTAGGGGCGACCCAGTACTTC

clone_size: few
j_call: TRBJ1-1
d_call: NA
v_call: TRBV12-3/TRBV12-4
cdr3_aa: CASSPIDLNTEAFF
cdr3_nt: TGTGCCAGCAGTCCTATCGACCTTAACACTGAAGCTTTCTTT

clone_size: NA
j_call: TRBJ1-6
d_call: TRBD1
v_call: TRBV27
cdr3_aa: CASSLGDRGWSPLHF
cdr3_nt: TGTGCCAGCAGCCTTGGGGACAGGGGTTGGTCACCCCTCCACTTT

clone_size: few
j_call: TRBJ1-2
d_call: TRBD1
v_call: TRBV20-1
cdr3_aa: CMTRTGDGYTF
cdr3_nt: TGCATGACCCGGACAGGTGATGGCTACACCTTC

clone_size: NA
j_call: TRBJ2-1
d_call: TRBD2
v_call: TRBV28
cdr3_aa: CASGAGGPSSYNEQFF
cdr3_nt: TGTGCCAGCGGGGCGGGGGGGCCGAGCTCCTACAATGAGCAGTTCTTC

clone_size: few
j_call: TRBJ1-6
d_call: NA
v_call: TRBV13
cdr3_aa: CASSLGTSSYNSPLHF
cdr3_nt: TGTGCCAGCAGCTTGGGGACGAGCTCCTATAATTCACCCCTCCACTTT

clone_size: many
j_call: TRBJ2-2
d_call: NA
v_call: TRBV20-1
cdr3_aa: CSARAMVGELFF
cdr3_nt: TGCAGTGCTAGAGCTATGGTCGGGGAGCTGTTTTTT

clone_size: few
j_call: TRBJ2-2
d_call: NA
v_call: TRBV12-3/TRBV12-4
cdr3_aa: CATYTQGELFF
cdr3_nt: TGTGCCACCTATACTCAAGGGGAGCTGTTTTTT

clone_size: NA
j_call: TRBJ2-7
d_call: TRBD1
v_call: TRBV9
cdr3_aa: CASSVEGTAAYEQYF
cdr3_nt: TGTGCCAGCAGCGTCGAAGGGACAGCCGCCTACGAGCAGTACTTC

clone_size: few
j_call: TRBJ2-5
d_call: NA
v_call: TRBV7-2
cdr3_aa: CASSPRRVPETQYF
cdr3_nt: TGTGCCAGCAGCCCCCGGAGAGTACCCGAGACCCAGTACTTC

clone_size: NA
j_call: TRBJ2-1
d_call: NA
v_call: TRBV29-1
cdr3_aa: CSGFSYNEQFF
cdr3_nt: TGCAGCGGGTTCTCCTACAATGAGCAGTTCTTC

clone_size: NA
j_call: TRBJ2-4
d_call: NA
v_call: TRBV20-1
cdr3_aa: CSAPGATNIQYF
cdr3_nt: TGCAGTGCTCCGGGCGCCACAAACATTCAGTACTTC

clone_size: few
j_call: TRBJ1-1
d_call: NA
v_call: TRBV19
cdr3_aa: CASSIYSQNTEAFF
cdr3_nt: TGTGCCAGTAGTATTTACAGCCAGAACACTGAAGCTTTCTTT